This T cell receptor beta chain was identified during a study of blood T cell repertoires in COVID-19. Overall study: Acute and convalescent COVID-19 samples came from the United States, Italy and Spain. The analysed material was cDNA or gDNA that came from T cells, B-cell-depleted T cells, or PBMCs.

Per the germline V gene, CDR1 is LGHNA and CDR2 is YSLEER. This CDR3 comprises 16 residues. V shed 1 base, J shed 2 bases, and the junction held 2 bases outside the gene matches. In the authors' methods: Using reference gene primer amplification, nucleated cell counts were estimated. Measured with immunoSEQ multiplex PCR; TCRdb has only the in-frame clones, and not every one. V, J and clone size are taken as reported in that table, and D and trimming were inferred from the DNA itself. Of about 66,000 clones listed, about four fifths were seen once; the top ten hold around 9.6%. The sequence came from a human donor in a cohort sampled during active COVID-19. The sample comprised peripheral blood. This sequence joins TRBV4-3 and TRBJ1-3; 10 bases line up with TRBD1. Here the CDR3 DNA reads TGCGCCAGCAGCCAAGGAGACAGGGGGCCTGGAAACACCATATATTTT. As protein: CASSQGDRGPGNTIYF.